The 25 T cell receptor beta chains presented below share a single source sample, sequenced in a study of shared clonotypes between healthy human individuals. Naive CD8 cells comprised CD45RO-negative, CCR7-positively selected cells, excluding terminally differentiated effector memory CD45RA+ cells. Produced via immunoSEQ multiplex PCR; TCRdb's table is partial and in-frame only. The profile covers 500,000 to 700,000 clones, with 85% to 95% appearing a single time and approximately 0.12% taken by the ten largest. The sequencing sample was made of naive CD8+ T cells sorted from blood. These receptors came from a woman aged 30 to 39 in good health.

V is TRBV23-1 and J is TRBJ1-1, with D hard to call. TRBV23-1 is an open reading frame whose function is uncertain. CDR3 length: 11 residues. Trimming took off 11 bases at V and 3 bases at J, with 10 bases between the two ends. The CDR3 reads CAGDLDTEAFF. The CDR3 DNA sequence: TGCGCCGGCGACTTGGACACTGAAGCTTTCTTT.

The gene calls are TRBV4-1 and TRBJ2-5; 10 bases align to TRBD2. This CDR3 is 15 amino acids long. Germline assignment: CDR1 MGHRA and CDR2 YSYEKL. Germline trimming cut 2 bases from V and 1 base from J; bases unmatched to any gene: 1. The CDR3 DNA reads as TGCGCCAGCAGCCAATGGACTAGCGGCCAAGAGACCCAGTACTTC. This sequence encodes CASSQWTSGQETQYF.

The gene calls are TRBV18 and TRBJ2-7, with 8 bases matching TRBD2. Germline CDR1 is KGHSH and CDR2 is LQKENI. This CDR3 has 13 amino acids. V shed 3 bases, J shed 2 bases, and the junction held 0 bases outside the gene matches. CDR3 sequence reads: CASSPREAYEQYF. The DNA for the CDR3 is TGTGCCAGCTCACCGCGGGAGGCCTACGAGCAGTACTTC.

CDR3 in amino acids: CAWTQRGTGYGYTF. CDR3 coding DNA: TGTGCCTGGACGCAAAGGGGGACAGGCTATGGCTACACCTTC. The V call is TRBV30, the J call TRBJ1-2, with 8 positions matching TRBD1. The CDR3 extends over 14 amino acids. The germline V gene encodes CDR1 GTSNPN and CDR2 SVGIG (reference sequence). J gave up 4 bases and V 4 bases, and 8 bases lay outside the gene matches.

The chain combines TRBV6-5 with TRBJ1-2; TRBD1 matches at 8 bases. From germline, CDR1 is MNHEY and CDR2 SVGAGI. This CDR3 is 14 amino acids long. V dropped 7 bases and J dropped 4; count of bases not matched to a gene: 8. The CDR3 region has the DNA TGTGCCAGCACCCCCACAGGGGGGAGCTATGGCTACACCTTC. Translation gives CASTPTGGSYGYTF.

J is TRBJ1-3 and V is TRBV2, with 7 bases matching TRBD1. Germline trimming cut 6 bases from V and 8 bases from J; bases unmatched to any gene: 22. CDR3 length: 18 amino acids. The germline gives CDR1 SNHLY, CDR2 FYNNEI. CDR3 amino acids: CASSGLNRQGKVPDTIYF. The DNA of the CDR3 is TGTGCCAGCAGCGGATTAAATAGACAGGGAAAAGTTCCAGACACCATATATTTT.

The chain joins TRBV6-5 to TRBJ2-7, with TRBD1 identical over 7 bases. Trimming took 6 bases from V and 2 from J; bases not matched to a gene: 10. CDR3 length: 15 residues. The V gene's germline CDR1 is MNHEY and CDR2 SVGAGI. The CDR3 bases are TGTGCCAGCAGACCCCGGACAGGTATGACCTACGAGCAGTACTTC. Its translation is CASRPRTGMTYEQYF.

The V call is TRBV19, the J call TRBJ1-5; D is unclear. V dropped 4 bases and J dropped 1 base, with 8 bases sitting between them. Germline V gives CDR1 LNHDA, CDR2 SQIVND (reference sequence). CDR3 length equals 14 residues. CDR3 DNA sequence: TGTGCCAGTAGTAGATCTGGGAGCAATCAGCCCCAGCATTTT. It encodes CASSRSGSNQPQHF.

The chain joins TRBV9 to TRBJ2-1; no clear D. This CDR3 is built from 15 residues. The germline V and J ends were trimmed by 0 bases and 8 bases, with 15 bases remaining between them. The germline V gene has CDR1 SGDLS and CDR2 YYNGEE. The DNA of the CDR3 is TGTGCCAGCAGCGTAGTGGCTTTATTGGGCGATGAGCAGTTCTTC. It specifies CASSVVALLGDEQFF.

The CDR3 here is CASSLSGRDYEQYF. CDR3 bases: TGTGCCAGCAGCCTTAGCGGGAGGGACTACGAGCAGTACTTC. The chain combines TRBV5-4 with TRBJ2-7; 11 bases are a match to TRBD2. The CDR3 is 14 residues long. Trimming took 4 bases from V and 3 from J; bases not matched to a gene: 3. Looked up from germline, CDR1 is SGHNT and CDR2 is YYREEE (reference sequence).

V and J are TRBV7-3 and TRBJ2-1; 8 bases fit TRBD2. The length of the CDR3 is 14 residues. Germline lookup yields CDR1 SGHTA and CDR2 FQGTGA. The V segment lost 5 bases and the J segment 7 bases; nucleotides outside the gene matches: 7. CDR3 residues: CASSKSGSVNEQFF. CDR3 nucleotides: TGTGCCAGCAGCAAGAGCGGGAGCGTTAATGAGCAGTTCTTC.

A note on this clone: One end of the junction does not line up with germline, which may come from a read error. The chain is built from TRBV7-9 and TRBJ1-1; tentatively, D is TRBD1 (6 bases). Germline V gives CDR1 SEHNR, CDR2 FQNEAQ (reference sequence). The CDR3 runs 14 residues. The CDR3 spells CASRLQGGNPEAFF. The CDR3 DNA reads as TGTGCCAGCAGACTACAGGGTGGGAACCCTGAAGCTTTCTTT. Complete variable domain (other parts from reference TRBV7-9 and TRBJ1-1): DTGVSQNPRHKITKRGQNVTFRCDPISEHNRLYWYRQTLGQGPEFLTYFQNEAQLEKSRLLSDRFSAERPKGSFSTLEIQRTEQGDSAMYLCASRLQGGNPEAFFGQGTRLTVV.

This clone has only one observation. The V call is TRBV29-1, the J call TRBJ2-7, with TRBD2 matching 10 bases. The ends lost 0 bases at V and 7 bases at J; junction bases unmatched: 9. CDR1 and CDR2 from the germline V gene are SQVTM and ANQGSEA. This CDR3 is built from 15 residues. Here the CDR3 DNA reads TGCAGCGTTGAAGACGAGACTAGCGGGCTCCGTGAGCAGTACTTC. It is translated as CSVEDETSGLREQYF.

V is TRBV6-1 and J is TRBJ2-7; perhaps TRBD2 as D (5 bases). The CDR3 sequence is 16 residues long. Trimming pared 1 base from V and 3 bases from J, leaving 16 bases between. The germline CDR1 and CDR2 sequences are MNHNS and SASEGT. CDR3 in amino acids: CASSEEVSPRDYEQYF. The CDR3 region has the DNA TGTGCCAGCAGTGAAGAGGTGTCACCCCGGGACTACGAGCAGTACTTC.

The rearrangement uses TRBV7-2 and TRBJ2-7; 8 bases agree with TRBD1. V lost 0 bases, J lost 3 bases, and 7 bases stayed unmatched. The CDR3 has 16 amino acids. Germline lookup yields CDR1 SGHTA and CDR2 FQGNSA. The CDR3 spells CASSLAFGQGHYEQYF. CDR3 in DNA: TGTGCCAGCAGCTTAGCGTTCGGACAGGGTCACTACGAGCAGTACTTC.

V gene TRBV28 combines with J gene TRBJ2-1, with unresolved D. Germline CDR1 MDHEN, CDR2 SYDVKM. With 6 bases removed from V and 0 bases from J, the gap between germline ends came to 9 bases. CDR3 size: 14 residues. Written as DNA, the CDR3 is TGTGCCAGCAGCTCGGACGGCTCCTACAATGAGCAGTTCTTC. Amino acid sequence: CASSSDGSYNEQFF.

This clone was counted once. The J gene is TRBJ2-7, the V gene TRBV28; D is perhaps TRBD1 (5 bases). Germline V lookup: CDR1 MDHEN, CDR2 SYDVKM. The CDR3 is 15 residues long. V dropped 4 bases and J dropped 0 bases, with 13 bases sitting between them. The CDR3 spells CASSSRVALSYEQYF. The CDR3 nucleotides are TGTGCCAGCAGTTCCAGGGTAGCACTCTCCTACGAGCAGTACTTC.

J is TRBJ1-5 and V is TRBV10-2, with 10 bases identical to TRBD1. The V and J ends lost 7 bases and 6 bases, in that order; junction bases with no gene match: 6. This CDR3 spans 14 amino acids. Germline CDR1 WSHSY, CDR2 SAAADI. The CDR3 is CASNPGQGFQPQHF. The CDR3 DNA follows: TGCGCCAGCAACCCGGGACAGGGGTTTCAGCCCCAGCATTTT.

This chain uses TRBV11-3 with TRBJ2-3; tentative D call: TRBD1 (5 bases). The CDR3 spans 13 residues. Trimming cost V 1 base and J 4 bases, with 6 bases left between them. Germline V lookup: CDR1 SGHNT, CDR2 YENEEA. The CDR3 loop is CASSLVGPDTQYF. The DNA for the CDR3 is TGTGCCAGCAGCTTAGTGGGGCCAGATACGCAGTATTTT.

This clone was picked up one time. This chain connects TRBV7-9 to TRBJ2-2; no firm D call. The V gene lost 5 bases and the J gene lost 0 bases, with 22 bases spanning the gap. This CDR3 spans 19 amino acids. In germline, CDR1 is SEHNR, CDR2 FQNEAQ (reference sequence). CDR3 coding DNA: TGTGCCAGCAGCCCACCGGGTTCGGCAGGCCTAACGAACACCGGGGAGCTGTTTTTT. This sequence encodes CASSPPGSAGLTNTGELFF.

This rearrangement joins TRBV5-4 to TRBJ2-3; TRBD2 matches at 11 bases. The CDR3 contains 16 residues. V trimming: 4 bases; J trimming: 6 bases; junction bases outside the gene matches: 10. The germline gives CDR1 SGHNT, CDR2 YYREEE (reference sequence). CDR3 sequence: CASSPFSGRVADTQYF. DNA of the CDR3: TGTGCCAGCAGCCCCTTTAGCGGGAGGGTAGCGGATACGCAGTATTTT.

The chain uses TRBV15 and TRBJ1-5, with a weak D call TRBD1 (5 bases). Germline CDR1 reads LNHNV; CDR2 reads YYDKDF (reference sequence). Deletions cut 3 bases from V and 7 bases from J, with 7 bases between. CDR3 length: 12 amino acids. CDR3 region: CATSSGGQPQHF. In nucleotides, the CDR3 is TGTGCCACCAGCAGCGGGGGACAGCCCCAGCATTTT.

The chain recombines TRBV2 with TRBJ2-5, with TRBD1 matching over 7 bases. Germline V CDR1 and CDR2: SNHLY, FYNNEI. With V trimmed by 5 bases and J by 0 bases, 6 bases remained unmatched. The CDR3 has 15 amino acids. CDR3 region: CASSSGTVYQETQYF. CDR3 DNA: TGTGCCAGCAGTAGTGGGACAGTCTACCAAGAGACCCAGTACTTC.

This clone was recorded a few times. This chain connects TRBV7-9 to TRBJ2-1; D uncertain. V lost 3 bases to trimming and J lost 0 bases, with 3 bases between them. This CDR3 is built from 13 residues. CDR1 is SEHNR, CDR2 FQNEAQ, per germline (reference sequence). The CDR3 protein is CASSFSSYNEQFF. CDR3 nucleotides: TGTGCCAGCAGCTTCAGCTCCTACAATGAGCAGTTCTTC.

This rearrangement joins TRBV27 to TRBJ2-1; 14 positions agree with TRBD2. The CDR3 is 20 amino acids. The J segment lost 4 bases and the V segment lost 10 bases, leaving 21 bases of the junction unmatched. Germline CDR1 is MNHEY and CDR2 is SMNVEV (reference sequence). The CDR3 here is CATQLELSGTSGRVYNEQFF. CDR3 sequence (DNA): TGTGCCACCCAACTAGAATTGTCCGGGACTAGCGGGAGAGTGTACAATGAGCAGTTCTTC.